A single sample gave rise to the 3 T cell receptor beta chains below, sequenced in a study of monozygotic twins with inflammatory bowel disease. Each CDR3 protein gets one entry in TCRdb, which reprocessed the 5' RACE reads and gives no DNA. The listing contains under 130,000 distinct CDR3 sequences. Sample: blood. Source of these receptors: a human donor with ulcerative colitis or Crohn's disease, or a healthy co-twin of an affected twin (not recorded which).

The chain links TRBV28 to TRBJ2-1; TCRdb's D gene call, TRBD1, goes unchecked for lack of DNA. There are 15 residues in the CDR3. Per the germline V gene, CDR1 is MDHEN and CDR2 is SYDVKM. The CDR3 is CASSPPGGLYNEQFF.

This sequence joins TRBV4-3 and TRBJ2-1. The germline CDR1 and CDR2 sequences are LGHNA and YSLEER. The CDR3 runs to 12 residues. The CDR3 loop is CASSQLTGQQFF.

The chain is built from TRBV5-1 and TRBJ1-1. The CDR3 has 12 residues. CDR1 and CDR2 from the germline V gene are SGHRS and YFSETQ. The CDR3 loop reads CASSLGRTEAFF.